The 4 T cell receptor beta chains below all came from one sample that was sequenced in a study of molecular identifiers for immune sequencing clone quantification. TCRdb re-called the PCR reads through MiXCR, storing one row per CDR3 protein. The sample includes 85,000 to 100,000 distinct CDR3 sequences, roughly 24% of them seen just once. Sequenced input: naive CD8+ T cells from blood, with Jurkat cell RNA spiked in. Subset here: FACS-sorted CD8+CD4-CCR7+CD45RA+ naive T cells. These receptors were taken from a human donor in good health. Some libraries in this study had Jurkat cell RNA spiked in.

The rearrangement uses TRBV4-3 and TRBJ2-7, with 8 nucleotides matching TRBD1. Germline CDR1 and CDR2: LGHNA and YSLEER. The CDR3 is 15 residues long. The V and J ends lost 6 bases and 2 bases, in that order; junction bases with no gene match: 9. For the CDR3, the DNA is TGCGCCAGCAGTCAACAGGGGGGACTGACCTACGAGCAGTACTTC. Protein: CASSQQGGLTYEQYF.

In this sample, this clonotype turned up many times. The chain joins TRBV20-1 to TRBJ2-1; tentatively, D is TRBD2 (6 bases). There are 11 residues in the CDR3. V gave up 7 bases and J gave up 8 bases, with 12 bases separating them. CDR1 and CDR2 from the germline V gene are DFQATT and SNEGSKA (reference sequence). The CDR3 sequence: CSGREVDEQFF. In DNA form, the CDR3 reads TGCAGTGGTAGGGAGGTGGATGAGCAGTTCTTC.

The chain is built from TRBV9 and TRBJ1-6, with 9 positions matching TRBD1. The CDR3 contains 15 residues. After removal of 3 bases from V and 8 bases from J, the junction contained 6 bases not matched to a gene. Germline CDR1 reads SGDLS; CDR2 reads YYNGEE. CDR3 residues: CASSATGGAYSPLHF. DNA for the CDR3: TGTGCCAGCAGCGCCACAGGGGGCGCGTATTCACCCCTCCACTTT.

A note on this clonotype: Being one base from a much bigger clone, this may be a read error. J is TRBJ2-5 and V is TRBV6-2 or TRBV6-3, with TRBD1 as a possible D gene (6 bases). The CDR3 sequence is 12 residues long. Germline assignment: CDR1 MNHEY and CDR2 SVGEGT. This CDR3 is CTSVGAAETQYF. The CDR3 nucleotides are TGTACCAGCGTGGGGGCGGCAGAGACCCAGTACTTC.